This paragraph reports one T cell receptor beta chain. The J segment lost 5 bases and the V segment lost 11 bases, leaving 7 bases of the junction unmatched. The germline V gene encodes CDR1 SGHTA and CDR2 FQGNSA. The CDR3 has 13 residues. This specimen belongs to a study of CD8+CD57+ T cells in acquired aplastic anemia. About the research overall: When averaged, DNA from sorted CD4+ and CD8+ cells came to approximately 3 ug.

Genomic DNA constituted the template upon which TCR beta VDJ and CDR3 profiling was performed. TCRdb called the reads again in MiXCR, with one record for every CDR3 protein. This table has more than 150,000 distinct CDR3 sequences, 64% appearing once. The gene calls are TRBV7-2 and TRBJ2-3, with TRBD1 matching 10 bases. The specimen sequenced was sorted CD4+, CD8+, or CD8+CD57+ T cells (not recorded which) from PBMCs. This sequence originates from a human donor with severe aplastic anemia or a healthy control (not recorded which). The chain's CDR3 is CAWGGQGGDTQYF. The CDR3 region has the DNA TGTGCCTGGGGAGGACAGGGGGGAGATACGCAGTATTTT.